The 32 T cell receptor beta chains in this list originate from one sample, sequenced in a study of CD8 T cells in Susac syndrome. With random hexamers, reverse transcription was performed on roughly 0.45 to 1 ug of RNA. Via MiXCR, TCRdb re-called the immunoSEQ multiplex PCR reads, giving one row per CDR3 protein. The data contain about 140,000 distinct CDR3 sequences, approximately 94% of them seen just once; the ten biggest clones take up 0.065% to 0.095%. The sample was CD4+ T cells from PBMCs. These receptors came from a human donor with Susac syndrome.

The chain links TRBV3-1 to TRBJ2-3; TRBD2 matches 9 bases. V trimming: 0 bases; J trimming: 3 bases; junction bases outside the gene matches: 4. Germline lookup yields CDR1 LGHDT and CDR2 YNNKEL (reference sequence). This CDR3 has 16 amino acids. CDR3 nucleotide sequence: TGTGCCAGCAGCCAAGATTTCCTAGCGGGGACAGATACGCAGTATTTT. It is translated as CASSQDFLAGTDTQYF.

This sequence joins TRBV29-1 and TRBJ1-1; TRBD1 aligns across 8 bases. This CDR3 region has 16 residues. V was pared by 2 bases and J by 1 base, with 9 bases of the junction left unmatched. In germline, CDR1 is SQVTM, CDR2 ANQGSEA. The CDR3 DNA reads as TGCAGCGTTGAAAGGATCTTCGGACAGGGGAACACTGAAGCTTTCTTT. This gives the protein CSVERIFGQGNTEAFF.

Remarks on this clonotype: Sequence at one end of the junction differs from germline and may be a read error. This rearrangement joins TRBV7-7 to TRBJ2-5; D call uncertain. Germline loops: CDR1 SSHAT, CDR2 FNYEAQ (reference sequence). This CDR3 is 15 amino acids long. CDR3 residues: CASSPPGGAQETQYF. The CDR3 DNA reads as TGTGCTAGCAGCCCCCCGGGTGGAGCTCAAGAGACCCAGTACTTC.

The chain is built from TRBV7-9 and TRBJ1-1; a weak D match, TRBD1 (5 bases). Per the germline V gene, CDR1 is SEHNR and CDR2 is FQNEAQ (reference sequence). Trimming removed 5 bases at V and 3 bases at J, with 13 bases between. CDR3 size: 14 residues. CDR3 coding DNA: TGTGCCAGCAGCCCAATGGGCAGGGACACTGAAGCTTTCTTT. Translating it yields CASSPMGRDTEAFF.

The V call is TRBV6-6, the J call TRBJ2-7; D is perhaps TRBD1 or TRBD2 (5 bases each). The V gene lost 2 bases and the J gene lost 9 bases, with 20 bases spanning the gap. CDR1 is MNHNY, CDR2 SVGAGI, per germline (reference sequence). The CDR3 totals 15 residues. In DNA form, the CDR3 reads TGTGCCAGCAGTTACACCCCAGAGGGGTCGGAGGCGCAGTACTTC. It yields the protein CASSYTPEGSEAQYF.

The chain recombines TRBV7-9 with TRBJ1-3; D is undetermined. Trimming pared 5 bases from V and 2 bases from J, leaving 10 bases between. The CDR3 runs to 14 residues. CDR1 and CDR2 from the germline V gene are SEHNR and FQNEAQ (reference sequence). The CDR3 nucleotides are TGTGCCAGCAGCCGCGAGGGTCCTGGAAACACCATATATTTT. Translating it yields CASSREGPGNTIYF.

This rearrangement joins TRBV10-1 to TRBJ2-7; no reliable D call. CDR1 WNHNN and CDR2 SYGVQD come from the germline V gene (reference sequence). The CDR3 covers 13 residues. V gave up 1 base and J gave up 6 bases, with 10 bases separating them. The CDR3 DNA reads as TGCGCCAGCAGTGAGTTGGCTCACGGCGAGCAGTACTTC. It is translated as CASSELAHGEQYF.

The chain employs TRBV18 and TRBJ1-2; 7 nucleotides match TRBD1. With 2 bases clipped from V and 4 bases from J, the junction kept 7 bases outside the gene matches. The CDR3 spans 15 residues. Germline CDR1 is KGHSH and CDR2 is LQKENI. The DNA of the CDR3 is TGTGCCAGCTCACCAACCGGGACAGAACTCTATGGCTACACCTTC. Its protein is CASSPTGTELYGYTF.

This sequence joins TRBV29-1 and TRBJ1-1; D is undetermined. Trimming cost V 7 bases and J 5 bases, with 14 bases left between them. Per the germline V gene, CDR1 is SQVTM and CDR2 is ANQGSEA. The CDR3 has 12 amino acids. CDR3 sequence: CSAKIGQTEAFF. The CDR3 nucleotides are TGCAGCGCCAAGATTGGGCAGACTGAAGCTTTCTTT.

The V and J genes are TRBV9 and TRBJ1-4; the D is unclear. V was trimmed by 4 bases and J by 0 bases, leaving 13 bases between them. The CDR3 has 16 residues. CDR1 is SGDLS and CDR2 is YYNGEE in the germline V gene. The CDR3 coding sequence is TGTGCCAGCAGCCCCCGCAGGAATGCAACTAATGAAAAACTGTTTTTT. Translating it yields CASSPRRNATNEKLFF.

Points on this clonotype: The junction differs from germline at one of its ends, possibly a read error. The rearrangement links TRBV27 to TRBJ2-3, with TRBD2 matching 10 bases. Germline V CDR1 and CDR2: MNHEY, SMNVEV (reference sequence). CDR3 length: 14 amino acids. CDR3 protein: CASSLRASGSQEAF. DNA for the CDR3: TGTGCCAGCAGTTTGAGGGCTAGCGGGAGTCAAGAGGCTTTT.

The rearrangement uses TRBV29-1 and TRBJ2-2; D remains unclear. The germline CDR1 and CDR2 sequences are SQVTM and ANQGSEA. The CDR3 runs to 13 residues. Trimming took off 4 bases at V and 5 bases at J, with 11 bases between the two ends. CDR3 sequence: CSVAQLRTGELFF. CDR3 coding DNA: TGCAGCGTTGCCCAGTTACGGACCGGGGAGCTGTTTTTT.

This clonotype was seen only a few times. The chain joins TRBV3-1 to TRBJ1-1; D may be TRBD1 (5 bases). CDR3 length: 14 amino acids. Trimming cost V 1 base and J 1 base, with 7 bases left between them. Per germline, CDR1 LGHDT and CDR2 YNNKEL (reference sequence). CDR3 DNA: TGTGCCAGCAGCCAAGTTGGGGGGAACACTGAAGCTTTCTTT. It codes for CASSQVGGNTEAFF.

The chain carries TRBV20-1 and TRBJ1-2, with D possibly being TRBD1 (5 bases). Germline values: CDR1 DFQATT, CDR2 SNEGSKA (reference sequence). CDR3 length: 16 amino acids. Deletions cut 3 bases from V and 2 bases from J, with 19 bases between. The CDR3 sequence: CSARIPAGRGNYGYTF. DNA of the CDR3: TGCAGTGCTAGGATACCGGCAGGGCGGGGAAACTATGGCTACACCTTC.

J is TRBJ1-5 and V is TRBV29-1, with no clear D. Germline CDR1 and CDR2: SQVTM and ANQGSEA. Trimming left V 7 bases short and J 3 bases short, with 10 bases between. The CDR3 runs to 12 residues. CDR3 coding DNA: TGCAGCGCCATGCGGGACAATCAGCCCCAGCATTTT. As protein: CSAMRDNQPQHF. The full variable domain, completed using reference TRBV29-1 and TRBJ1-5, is SAVISQKPSRDICQRGTSLTIQCQVDSQVTMMFWYRQQPGQSLTLIATANQGSEATYESGFVIDKFPISRPNLTFSTLTVSNMSPEDSSIYLCSAMRDNQPQHFGDGTRLSIL.

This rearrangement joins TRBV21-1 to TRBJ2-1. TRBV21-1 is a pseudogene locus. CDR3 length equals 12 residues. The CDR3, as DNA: TGTGCCAGCAGCAAATTCTCCAATGAGCAGTTCTTC. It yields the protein CASSKFSNEQFF.

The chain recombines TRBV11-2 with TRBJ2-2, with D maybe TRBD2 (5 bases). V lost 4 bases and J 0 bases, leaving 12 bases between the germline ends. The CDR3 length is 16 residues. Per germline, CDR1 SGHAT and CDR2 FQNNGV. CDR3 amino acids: CASSYPGKTNTGELFF. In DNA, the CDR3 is TGTGCCAGCAGCTACCCGGGGAAGACGAACACCGGGGAGCTGTTTTTT.

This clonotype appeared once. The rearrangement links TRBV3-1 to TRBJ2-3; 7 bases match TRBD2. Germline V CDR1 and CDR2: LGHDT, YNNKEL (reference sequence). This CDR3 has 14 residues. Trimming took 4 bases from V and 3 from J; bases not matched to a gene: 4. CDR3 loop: CASSRSGGTDTQYF. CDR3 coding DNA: TGTGCCAGCAGCCGGTCGGGGGGTACAGATACGCAGTATTTT.

CDR3 region: CSAGPAASGSSYEQYF. The CDR3 DNA sequence: TGCAGTGCTGGCCCGGCGGCTAGCGGGAGCTCCTACGAGCAGTACTTC. The gene calls are TRBV20-1 and TRBJ2-7; 10 bases fit TRBD2. V lost 5 bases to trimming and J lost 0 bases; unmatched junction nucleotides: 10. This CDR3 contains 16 residues. CDR1 and CDR2 (germline): DFQATT, SNEGSKA (reference sequence).

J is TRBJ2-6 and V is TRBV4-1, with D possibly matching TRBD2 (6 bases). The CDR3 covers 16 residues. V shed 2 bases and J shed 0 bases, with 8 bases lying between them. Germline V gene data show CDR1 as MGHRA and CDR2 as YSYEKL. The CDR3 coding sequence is TGCGCCAGCAGCCAATCCGGGGGCTCTGGGGCCAACGTCCTGACTTTC. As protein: CASSQSGGSGANVLTF.

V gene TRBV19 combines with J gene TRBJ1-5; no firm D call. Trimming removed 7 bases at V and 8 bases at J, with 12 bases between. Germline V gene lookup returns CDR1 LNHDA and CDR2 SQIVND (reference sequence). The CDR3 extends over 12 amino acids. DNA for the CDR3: TGTGCCAGTACCACGTTGGCAGAGCCCCAGCATTTT. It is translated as CASTTLAEPQHF.

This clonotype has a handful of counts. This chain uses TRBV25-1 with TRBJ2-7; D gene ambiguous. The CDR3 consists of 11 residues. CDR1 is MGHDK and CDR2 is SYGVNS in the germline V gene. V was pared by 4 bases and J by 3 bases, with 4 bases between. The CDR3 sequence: CASSAGYEQYF. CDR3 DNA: TGTGCCAGCAGTGCGGGCTACGAGCAGTACTTC.

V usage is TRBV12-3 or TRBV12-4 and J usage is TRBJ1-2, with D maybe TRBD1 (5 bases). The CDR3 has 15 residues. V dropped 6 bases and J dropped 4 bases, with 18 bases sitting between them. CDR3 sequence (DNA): TGTGCCAGCAGGCCCACCTCTGCAGGGAGCTATGGCTACACCTTC. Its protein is CASRPTSAGSYGYTF.

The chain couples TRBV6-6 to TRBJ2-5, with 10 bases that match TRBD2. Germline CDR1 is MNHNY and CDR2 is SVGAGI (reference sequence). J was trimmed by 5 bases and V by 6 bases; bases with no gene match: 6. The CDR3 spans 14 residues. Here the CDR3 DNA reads TGTGCCAGCAGGCAAACTAGCGGGGTTGAGACCCAGTACTTC. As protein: CASRQTSGVETQYF.

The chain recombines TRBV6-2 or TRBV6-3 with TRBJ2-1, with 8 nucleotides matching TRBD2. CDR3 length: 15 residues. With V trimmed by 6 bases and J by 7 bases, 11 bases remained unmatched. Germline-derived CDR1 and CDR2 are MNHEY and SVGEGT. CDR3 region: CASSRSGIPGNEQFF. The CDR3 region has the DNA TGTGCCAGCAGCCGTAGCGGGATACCGGGGAATGAGCAGTTCTTC.

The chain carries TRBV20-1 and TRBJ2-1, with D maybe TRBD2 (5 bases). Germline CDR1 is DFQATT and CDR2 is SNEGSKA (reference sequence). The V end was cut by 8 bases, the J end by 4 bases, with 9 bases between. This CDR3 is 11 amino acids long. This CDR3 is CSTGIYNEQFF. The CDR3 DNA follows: TGCAGTACGGGGATTTACAATGAGCAGTTCTTC.

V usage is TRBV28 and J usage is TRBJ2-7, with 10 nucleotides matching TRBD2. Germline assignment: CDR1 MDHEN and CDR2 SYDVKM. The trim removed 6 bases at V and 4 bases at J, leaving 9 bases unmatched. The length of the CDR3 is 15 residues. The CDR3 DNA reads TGTGCCAGCAGACTCTCTAGCGGGAGCTGGTACGAGCAGTACTTC. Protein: CASRLSSGSWYEQYF.

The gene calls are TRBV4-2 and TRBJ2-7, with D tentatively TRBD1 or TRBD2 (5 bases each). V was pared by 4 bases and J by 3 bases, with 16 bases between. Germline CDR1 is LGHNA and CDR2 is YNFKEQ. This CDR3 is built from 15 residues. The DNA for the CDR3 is TGTGCCAGCAGCCGCCTGCTTGGGGGAAGCTACGAGCAGTACTTC. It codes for CASSRLLGGSYEQYF.

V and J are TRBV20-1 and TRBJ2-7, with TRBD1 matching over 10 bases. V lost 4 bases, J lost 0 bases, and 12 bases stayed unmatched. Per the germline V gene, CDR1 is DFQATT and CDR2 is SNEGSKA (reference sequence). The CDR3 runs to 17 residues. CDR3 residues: CSATSTGQGVSSYEQYF. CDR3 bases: TGCAGTGCTACCTCCACAGGACAGGGGGTAAGCTCCTACGAGCAGTACTTC.

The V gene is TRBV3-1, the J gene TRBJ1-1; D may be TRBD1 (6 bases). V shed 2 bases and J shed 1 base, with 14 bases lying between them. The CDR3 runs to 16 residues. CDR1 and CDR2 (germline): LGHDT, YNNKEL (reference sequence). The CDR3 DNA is TGTGCCAGCAGCCAAAAGGGAGGGGGACCGAACACTGAAGCTTTCTTT. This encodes CASSQKGGGPNTEAFF.

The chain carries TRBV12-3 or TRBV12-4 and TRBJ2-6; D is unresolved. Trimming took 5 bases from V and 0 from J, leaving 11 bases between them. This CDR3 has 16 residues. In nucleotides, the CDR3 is TGTGCCAGCAGTCCCGGGTCCTTCTCTGGGGCCAACGTCCTGACTTTC. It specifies CASSPGSFSGANVLTF.

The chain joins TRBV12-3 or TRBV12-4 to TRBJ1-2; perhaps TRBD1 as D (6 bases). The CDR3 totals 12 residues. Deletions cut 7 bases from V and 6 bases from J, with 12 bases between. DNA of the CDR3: TGTGCCAGCACCTATGGGGGCCATGGCTACACCTTC. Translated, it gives CASTYGGHGYTF.